This T cell receptor beta chain originates from a study of blood T cell repertoires in COVID-19. Study-level information: From the United States, Italy and Spain came samples of acute and convalescent COVID-19. Sample material is recorded as cDNA or gDNA derived from T cells, B-cell-depleted T cells, or PBMCs.

This study enrolled people aged 18 to 89 from around 26 US geographic areas. Resolution of symptoms, clearance, or two negative PCRs was present in recovered Cohort 3 donors. TCRdb keeps only in-frame clones here, not all; method: immunoSEQ multiplex PCR. The data show 150,000 to 200,000 clones, 75% to 85% seen once. Germline V lookup: CDR1 MNHEY, CDR2 SVGAGI. Trimming left V 6 bases short and J 3 bases short, with 15 bases between. The CDR3 loop spans 15 amino acids. The origin of this receptor is a man between 40 and 49 years old who had recovered from COVID-19. J is TRBJ1-5 and V is TRBV6-5, with unresolved D. The sample comprised PBMCs or T cells enriched from blood (not recorded which). The CDR3 sequence: CASSYTVFANQPQHF. In DNA form, the CDR3 reads TGTGCCAGCAGCTATACAGTCTTCGCCAATCAGCCCCAGCATTTT.